One sample yielded the 12 T cell receptor beta chains listed below, sequenced in a study of T cell repertoires in aging, cancer and after chemotherapy. A mixed TRB-A/B primer pool amplified rearranged TRB by multiplex touch-down PCR. TCRdb re-derived calls from the multiplex PCR reads in MiXCR, one entry per CDR3 protein. Seen here are around 9,000 distinct CDR3 sequences, about two fifths observed once, and the top ten hold about 12%. TCR beta rearrangements were amplified from peripheral blood genomic DNA. What was sequenced was blood. Source of these receptors: a human donor with a solid tumor.

The V call is TRBV5-1, the J call TRBJ2-2; 13 nucleotides match TRBD2. The CDR3 contains 17 residues. Germline loops: CDR1 SGHRS, CDR2 YFSETQ. Losses at the gene ends were 6 bases for V and 2 bases for J; bases not matched to a gene: 7. The CDR3: CASTTWTSGSNTGELFF. CDR3 nucleotides: TGCGCCAGCACTACCTGGACTAGCGGGAGTAACACCGGGGAGCTGTTTTTT.

The rearrangement uses TRBV4-2 and TRBJ1-6; maybe TRBD1 (5 bases). Between the trimmed V and J ends, which lost 0 bases and 0 bases, there was a span of 9 bases. The CDR3 loop spans 17 amino acids. The V gene's germline CDR1 is LGHNA and CDR2 YNFKEQ. Written as DNA, the CDR3 is TGTGCCAGCAGCCAAGAGGGGGGGAGCTCCTATAATTCACCCCTCCACTTT. Encoded protein: CASSQEGGSSYNSPLHF.

This clonotype is medium-sized by share. V gene TRBV29-1 combines with J gene TRBJ1-2, with 8 bases fitting TRBD1. Germline CDR1 SQVTM, CDR2 ANQGSEA. The CDR3 has 13 residues. The ends lost 4 bases at V and 0 bases at J; junction bases unmatched: 1. CDR3 in DNA: TGCAGCGTTGTGGGACAGGCTAACTATGGCTACACCTTC. It specifies CSVVGQANYGYTF.

This rearrangement joins TRBV6-6 to TRBJ1-5; D may be TRBD1 (6 bases). The CDR3 length is 14 residues. The ends were cut back, 10 bases at V and 5 bases at J, with 18 bases in the middle. Germline V gives CDR1 MNHNY, CDR2 SVGAGI (reference sequence). DNA for the CDR3: TGTGCCACCGAGGGTGGACAGCGAGATCAGCCCCAGCATTTT. As protein: CATEGGQRDQPQHF.

V gene TRBV6-5 combines with J gene TRBJ2-3; 12 nucleotides align to TRBD2. CDR3 length: 19 residues. Germline values: CDR1 MNHEY, CDR2 SVGAGI. J was trimmed by 1 base and V by 4 bases; bases with no gene match: 12. The CDR3 sequence is CASSSLLRLAGDRTDTQYF. CDR3 nucleotide sequence: TGTGCCAGCAGTTCTCTCCTCCGACTAGCGGGGGACCGCACAGATACGCAGTATTTT.

The chain has TRBV27 and TRBJ2-3; tentatively, D is TRBD2 (5 bases). The germline CDR1 and CDR2 sequences are MNHEY and SMNVEV (reference sequence). CDR3 length: 14 amino acids. V was clipped by 3 bases and J by 0 bases, with 7 bases between them. The CDR3, as DNA: TGTGCCAGCAGTTTGACGGGGAGCACAGATACGCAGTATTTT. It is translated as CASSLTGSTDTQYF.

This chain connects TRBV6-4 to TRBJ2-3, with 8 bases aligning to TRBD1. This CDR3 is built from 15 residues. Germline V gene sequence: CDR1 MRHNA, CDR2 SNTAGT. Losses at the gene ends were 3 bases for V and 2 bases for J; bases not matched to a gene: 4. The CDR3 region is CASSEQGDPTDTQYF. DNA of the CDR3: TGTGCCAGCAGTGAACAGGGGGACCCCACAGATACGCAGTATTTT.

The V gene is TRBV19, the J gene TRBJ2-1, with 10 bases aligning to TRBD2. The J segment lost 7 bases and the V segment lost 2 bases, leaving 14 bases of the junction unmatched. The CDR3 is made up of 18 amino acids. From germline, CDR1 is LNHDA and CDR2 SQIVND (reference sequence). In DNA, the CDR3 is TGTGCCAGTAGTATATCCTCAAGGGGACTAGCGTCTTTTAATGAGCAGTTCTTC. Translation gives CASSISSRGLASFNEQFF.

V and J are TRBV11-3 and TRBJ1-1; D is perhaps TRBD1 (5 bases). CDR3 length equals 16 residues. Trimming shortened V by 1 base and J by 2 bases, and 14 bases separated the two germline ends. The germline CDR1 and CDR2 sequences are SGHNT and YENEEA. The CDR3 sequence is CASSLVRDSKNTEAFF. The CDR3 DNA is TGTGCCAGCAGCTTAGTTCGTGACAGTAAAAACACTGAAGCTTTCTTT.

This clonotype showed up just a few times. The chain carries TRBV12-3 or TRBV12-4 and TRBJ1-2, with 8 bases aligning to TRBD1. The J segment lost 0 bases and the V segment lost 4 bases, leaving 4 bases of the junction unmatched. This CDR3 spans 15 amino acids. The CDR3 here is CASSWWTGSNYGYTF. The CDR3 DNA follows: TGTGCCAGCAGTTGGTGGACAGGGTCTAACTATGGCTACACCTTC.

This sequence joins TRBV5-1 and TRBJ2-5, with 7 nucleotides matching TRBD1. Per germline, CDR1 SGHRS and CDR2 YFSETQ. This CDR3 is 15 amino acids long. The J segment lost 5 bases and the V segment lost 2 bases, leaving 9 bases of the junction unmatched. For the CDR3, the DNA is TGCGCCAGCAGCTTCCTCGGACAGGCCGGGGAGACCCAGTACTTC. Its protein is CASSFLGQAGETQYF. The variable domain in full, with the rest retrieved from reference TRBV5-1 and TRBJ2-5, is KAGVTQTPRYLIKTRGQQVTLSCSPISGHRSVSWYQQTPGQGLQFLFEYFSETQRNKGNFPGRFSGRQFSNSRSEMNVSTLELGDSALYLCASSFLGQAGETQYFGPGTRLLVL.

The gene calls are TRBV11-3 and TRBJ2-7, with D perhaps TRBD1 (7 bases). Trimming shortened V by 5 bases and J by 4 bases, and 18 bases separated the two germline ends. The germline gives CDR1 SGHNT, CDR2 YENEEA. CDR3 length: 15 residues. This chain's CDR3 is CASSPQAAGGYEQYF. Written as DNA, the CDR3 is TGTGCCAGCAGCCCCCAGGCGGCAGGGGGGTACGAGCAGTACTTC.